The sequence of this T cell receptor beta chain was determined in a study of shared clonotypes between healthy human individuals. On this clone itself: Its antigen remains unidentified.

Overall study results and limits: Researchers found naive subsets generally carried larger estimated richness than memory subsets. With few donors, the genetic and exposure-history diversity represented was limited. Large depth notwithstanding, sorted-subset sequencing proved incomplete by rarefaction. The four-donor shared clonotypes exceeded non-shared clonotypes in generation probability, with non-shared ones scoring lower.

Terminally differentiated effector memory CD45RA+ cells were excluded by CCR7 positive selection of CD45RO-negative cells. Produced via immunoSEQ multiplex PCR; TCRdb's table is partial and in-frame only. Among around 650,000 clones listed, about 95% were seen once. The ends were cut back, 11 bases at V and 4 bases at J, with 17 bases in the middle. The CDR3 spans 13 residues. Germline CDR1 MDHEN, CDR2 SYDVKM. This TCR was sampled from a woman between 25 and 40 years old in good health. The source material was naive CD8+ T cells sorted from blood. The chain has TRBV28 and TRBJ2-5, with D perhaps TRBD2 (5 bases). For the CDR3, the DNA is TGTGCCGCTCGCGATCGGGGAAGAGAGACCCAGTACTTC. This sequence encodes CAARDRGRETQYF.